The source of this T cell receptor beta chain is a study of cytomegalovirus exposure and HLA in healthy donors. Vbeta (60) and Jbeta (13) primers were used in the PCR. Profiling relied on immunoSEQ multiplex PCR, and the TCRdb table lists in-frame clones only, not all of them. Among about 190,000 clones, just under 75% were seen once, and the ten largest hold 2.5% to 3.5%. Trimming removed 0 bases from V and 2 bases from J, with 9 bases in between. The CDR3 runs to 14 residues. Germline V lookup: CDR1 SGDLS, CDR2 YYNGEE. The receptor comes from a woman aged 30 to 39 in good health and CMV-seropositive. The specimen sequenced was PBMCs. The genes are TRBV9 and TRBJ2-7; D remains unclear. In DNA form, the CDR3 reads TGTGCCAGCAGCGTAGAGACACTCACCTACGAGCAGTACTTC. This sequence encodes CASSVETLTYEQYF.